These 28 T cell receptor beta chains came from one sample sequenced in a study of cytomegalovirus exposure and HLA in healthy donors. PCR used 60 Vbeta primers and 13 Jbeta primers. Assay used: immunoSEQ multiplex PCR; TCRdb lists only in-frame clones, some missing. This repertoire includes approximately 71,000 clones. Sequencing was done on a sample of PBMCs. These receptors came from a female donor in good health and CMV-seropositive.

The chain links TRBV5-1 to TRBJ1-2; TRBD1 might be the D (5 bases). The CDR3 is made up of 15 amino acids. Germline V gene data show CDR1 as SGHRS and CDR2 as YFSETQ. Trimming cost V 0 bases and J 2 bases, with 11 bases left between them. The CDR3: CASSLAAAGNYGYTF. DNA of the CDR3: TGCGCCAGCAGCTTGGCCGCGGCAGGGAACTATGGCTACACCTTC.

The chain employs TRBV6-1 and TRBJ2-3; D is perhaps TRBD2 (6 bases). Trimming took off 6 bases at V and 2 bases at J, with 15 bases between the two ends. The CDR3 sequence is 15 residues long. From germline, CDR1 is MNHNS and CDR2 SASEGT. The CDR3 loop is CASSQAGLITDTQYF. The CDR3, as DNA: TGTGCCAGCAGCCAGGCGGGACTTATCACAGATACGCAGTATTTT.

V gene TRBV19 combines with J gene TRBJ2-7, with 7 bases that match TRBD1. Per the germline V gene, CDR1 is LNHDA and CDR2 is SQIVND (reference sequence). This CDR3 spans 13 amino acids. V dropped 6 bases and J dropped 4; count of bases not matched to a gene: 6. CDR3 sequence: CASRKTQGYEQYF. The CDR3 nucleotides are TGTGCCAGTAGGAAAACACAGGGGTACGAGCAGTACTTC.

This chain joins TRBV18 and TRBJ2-7; D call uncertain. CDR1 and CDR2 (germline): KGHSH, LQKENI. The V end was cut by 4 bases, the J end by 3 bases, with 19 bases between. There are 16 residues in the CDR3. The CDR3 region has the DNA TGTGCCAGCTCACTTAGACCTGATCCGTCTAGCTACGAGCAGTACTTC. It encodes CASSLRPDPSSYEQYF. Complete variable domain (other parts from reference TRBV18 and TRBJ2-7): NAGVMQNPRHLVRRRGQEARLRCSPMKGHSHVYWYRQLPEEGLKFMVYLQKENIIDESGMPKERFSAEFPKEGPSILRIQQVVRGDSAAYFCASSLRPDPSSYEQYFGPGTRLTVT.

V is TRBV5-4 and J is TRBJ1-6; D may be TRBD1 (5 bases). This CDR3 is built from 14 residues. Trimming removed 1 base from V and 12 bases from J, with 14 bases in between. Germline V gene sequence: CDR1 SGHNT, CDR2 YYREEE (reference sequence). In DNA, the CDR3 is TGTGCCAGCAGCTTGTATCAGGGCGGCTTACCCCTCCACTTT. Its translation is CASSLYQGGLPLHF.

The V gene is TRBV14, the J gene TRBJ1-3; no clear D. The CDR3 contains 14 residues. From germline, CDR1 is SGHDN and CDR2 FVKESK. V lost 3 bases and J 0 bases, leaving 6 bases between the germline ends. Written as DNA, the CDR3 is TGTGCCAGCAGCCACGGGTTCTCTGGAAACACCATATATTTT. This codes for CASSHGFSGNTIYF.

The V call is TRBV27, the J call TRBJ2-7; 12 nucleotides align to TRBD1. The CDR3 loop spans 15 amino acids. CDR1 is MNHEY and CDR2 is SMNVEV in the germline V gene (reference sequence). The junction had 7 bases not matched to a gene; V was cut back by 1 base and J by 9 bases. CDR3 amino acids: CASSLFRDRGLVQYF. The CDR3 DNA is TGTGCCAGCAGTTTATTCCGGGACAGGGGGCTGGTGCAGTACTTC.

The rearrangement uses TRBV7-9 and TRBJ1-2; possibly TRBD1 for D (5 bases). The V end lost 4 bases, the J end lost 2 bases, and 14 bases lay between the germline ends. CDR3 length: 15 residues. Germline V CDR1 and CDR2: SEHNR, FQNEAQ (reference sequence). The CDR3 coding sequence is TGTGCCAGCAGCTCAGGAAGAACAGGAAACTATGGCTACACCTTC. Translating gives CASSSGRTGNYGYTF. The full variable domain, in which reference TRBV7-9 and TRBJ1-2 provide the parts outside the CDR3, is DTGVSQNPRHKITKRGQNVTFRCDPISEHNRLYWYRQTLGQGPEFLTYFQNEAQLEKSRLLSDRFSAERPKGSFSTLEIQRTEQGDSAMYLCASSSGRTGNYGYTFGSGTRLTVV.

The rearrangement uses TRBV4-3 and TRBJ2-7, with D maybe TRBD2 (6 bases). The germline CDR1 and CDR2 sequences are LGHNA and YSLEER. This CDR3 spans 16 amino acids. V gave up 0 bases and J gave up 7 bases, with 19 bases separating them. The CDR3, as DNA: TGCGCCAGCAGCCAAGATCTTGGGGGGAACCACTGGGAGCAGTACTTC. Its translation: CASSQDLGGNHWEQYF.

This rearrangement joins TRBV19 to TRBJ2-3, with 7 positions matching TRBD2. The germline CDR1 and CDR2 sequences are LNHDA and SQIVND (reference sequence). V was clipped by 11 bases and J by 4 bases; unmatched bases: 15. This CDR3 comprises 15 residues. The CDR3, as DNA: TGTGCCGTATCCCCTAGAGCGGGGCCTCCAGATACGCAGTATTTT. Residues: CAVSPRAGPPDTQYF. Full variable domain (missing parts from reference TRBV19 and TRBJ2-3): DGGITQSPKYLFRKEGQNVTLSCEQNLNHDAMYWYRQDPGQGLRLIYYSQIVNDFQKGDIAEGYSVSREKKESFPLTVTSAQKNPTAFYLCAVSPRAGPPDTQYFGPGTRLTVL.

This chain connects TRBV4-3 to TRBJ2-7; 8 bases agree with TRBD2. V gave up 0 bases and J gave up 5 bases; unmatched junction bases: 6. Germline V lookup: CDR1 LGHNA, CDR2 YSLEER. The CDR3 is 15 amino acids. The CDR3 sequence is CASSQDAGGRDEQYF. CDR3 in DNA: TGCGCCAGCAGCCAAGATGCGGGGGGTCGTGACGAGCAGTACTTC.

This rearrangement joins TRBV19 to TRBJ1-6; TRBD1 aligns across 8 bases. The V gene end was trimmed by 1 base and the J gene end by 9 bases; junction bases not matched to a gene: 2. The germline V gene has CDR1 LNHDA and CDR2 SQIVND (reference sequence). The length of the CDR3 is 14 residues. CDR3 sequence: CASSIATGGSPLHF. The CDR3 coding sequence is TGTGCCAGTAGTATAGCTACAGGGGGTTCACCCCTCCACTTT. Full variable domain (remainder filled in from reference TRBV19 and TRBJ1-6): DGGITQSPKYLFRKEGQNVTLSCEQNLNHDAMYWYRQDPGQGLRLIYYSQIVNDFQKGDIAEGYSVSREKKESFPLTVTSAQKNPTAFYLCASSIATGGSPLHFGNGTRLTVT.

The chain couples TRBV4-1 to TRBJ1-1, with 7 bases fitting TRBD1. The CDR3 length is 15 residues. From germline, CDR1 is MGHRA and CDR2 YSYEKL. The V and J ends lost 2 bases and 3 bases, in that order; junction bases with no gene match: 6. The CDR3, as DNA: TGCGCCAGCAGCCAAACAACAGGGGCGGACACTGAAGCTTTCTTT. Residues: CASSQTTGADTEAFF.

The chain employs TRBV9 and TRBJ2-5; 11 bases fit TRBD2. The CDR3 is 15 amino acids. Germline CDR1 SGDLS, CDR2 YYNGEE. The V and J ends lost 8 bases and 3 bases, in that order; junction bases with no gene match: 9. CDR3 nucleotide sequence: TGTGCCAGTGCCGAGACTAGCGGGGCCAAAGAGACCCAGTACTTC. This translates into CASAETSGAKETQYF.

The chain uses TRBV10-3 and TRBJ2-2; possibly TRBD1 for D (5 bases). The V gene's germline CDR1 is ENHRY and CDR2 SYGVKD. V was cut by 4 bases and J by 2 bases, with 17 bases left in between. CDR3 length: 17 amino acids. The CDR3 sequence: CAISGVLRTLNTGELFF. The DNA of the CDR3 is TGTGCCATCAGTGGGGTTCTGCGGACACTTAACACCGGGGAGCTGTTTTTT.

The V call is TRBV7-2, the J call TRBJ2-7, with TRBD2 matching over 9 bases. The CDR3 consists of 17 residues. With V trimmed by 2 bases and J by 4 bases, 12 bases remained unmatched. Germline CDR1 reads SGHTA; CDR2 reads FQGNSA. The CDR3 reads CASSLSFRSGRRYEQYF. CDR3 bases: TGTGCCAGCAGCTTATCATTTCGCAGCGGGAGGAGGTACGAGCAGTACTTC. Using reference TRBV7-2 and TRBJ2-7 for the parts outside the CDR3, the full variable domain is GAGVSQSPSNKVTEKGKDVELRCDPISGHTALYWYRQSLGQGLEFLIYFQGNSAPDKSGLPSDRFSAERTGGSVSTLTIQRTQQEDSAVYLCASSLSFRSGRRYEQYFGPGTRLTVT.

This chain joins TRBV27 and TRBJ2-3; 8 bases match TRBD1. Per the germline V gene, CDR1 is MNHEY and CDR2 is SMNVEV (reference sequence). This CDR3 is built from 16 residues. After removal of 8 bases from V and 0 bases from J, the junction contained 10 bases not matched to a gene. CDR3 in amino acids: CASSLFAGGSTDTQYF. As DNA, the CDR3 is TGTGCCAGCTCCCTTTTCGCAGGGGGCAGCACAGATACGCAGTATTTT.

The chain couples TRBV6-5 to TRBJ2-7, with D perhaps matching TRBD1 (6 bases). Germline CDR1 is MNHEY and CDR2 is SVGAGI. The germline V and J ends were trimmed by 4 bases and 4 bases, with 14 bases remaining between them. The CDR3 contains 14 residues. CDR3 in amino acids: CASSSQGKRYEQYF. CDR3 sequence (DNA): TGTGCCAGCAGTTCTCAGGGGAAAAGGTACGAGCAGTACTTC.

This chain uses TRBV19 with TRBJ1-1; TRBD1 matches 7 bases. The CDR3 consists of 14 residues. J gave up 0 bases and V 6 bases, and 4 bases lay outside the gene matches. CDR1 is LNHDA and CDR2 is SQIVND in the germline V gene (reference sequence). In DNA, the CDR3 is TGTGCCAGTAGGGAGGGACAGATGAACACTGAAGCTTTCTTT. It codes for CASREGQMNTEAFF. Full variable domain (outside the CDR3, taken from reference TRBV19 and TRBJ1-1): DGGITQSPKYLFRKEGQNVTLSCEQNLNHDAMYWYRQDPGQGLRLIYYSQIVNDFQKGDIAEGYSVSREKKESFPLTVTSAQKNPTAFYLCASREGQMNTEAFFGQGTRLTVV.

V is TRBV5-1 and J is TRBJ2-7; 8 positions agree with TRBD2. Germline CDR1 and CDR2: SGHRS and YFSETQ. The CDR3 spans 15 residues. Losses at the gene ends were 3 bases for V and 4 bases for J; bases not matched to a gene: 9. CDR3 bases: TGCGCCAGCAGCTCGGACGGGAGGGCCGGGTACGAGCAGTACTTC. Protein sequence: CASSSDGRAGYEQYF.

V gene TRBV29-1 combines with J gene TRBJ2-3; TRBD1 aligns across 7 bases. V was clipped by 0 bases and J by 0 bases; unmatched bases: 6. This CDR3 contains 16 residues. The germline gives CDR1 SQVTM, CDR2 ANQGSEA. CDR3 coding DNA: TGCAGCGTTGAAGATCTTGCGACAGGGAGCACAGATACGCAGTATTTT. This gives the protein CSVEDLATGSTDTQYF.

In regard to this clone: Germline and junction disagree at one end, which may indicate a read error. V and J are TRBV5-8 and TRBJ1-5; TRBD1 matches at 7 bases. Per germline, CDR1 SGHTS and CDR2 YDEGEE. The CDR3 totals 15 residues. The DNA for the CDR3 is TGCGCCAGCAGCTTGAGTGGGACAGTCAATCAGCCCCAGCATTTT. Translated, it gives CASSLSGTVNQPQHF.

The genes are TRBV7-9 and TRBJ2-7; D might be TRBD1 (6 bases). This CDR3 contains 14 residues. CDR1 SEHNR and CDR2 FQNEAQ come from the germline V gene (reference sequence). Trimming took off 1 base at V and 3 bases at J, with 10 bases between the two ends. Here the CDR3 reads CASSLVGADYEQYF. DNA for the CDR3: TGTGCCAGCAGCTTAGTGGGGGCGGACTACGAGCAGTACTTC.

The gene calls are TRBV6-1 and TRBJ2-5; 10 bases align to TRBD2. V lost 7 bases, J lost 4 bases, and 9 bases stayed unmatched. Germline lookup yields CDR1 MNHNS and CDR2 SASEGT. The CDR3 sequence is 15 residues long. In nucleotides, the CDR3 is TGTGCCAGCACGGTTGGGGCTAGCGGGAGAGAGACCCAGTACTTC. Translating it yields CASTVGASGRETQYF.

This chain joins TRBV7-2 and TRBJ2-7; a weak D match, TRBD2 (5 bases). V was cut by 5 bases and J by 6 bases, with 20 bases left in between. Per the germline V gene, CDR1 is SGHTA and CDR2 is FQGNSA. This CDR3 comprises 15 residues. This chain's CDR3 is CASSPKRTGSSEQYF. CDR3 nucleotide sequence: TGTGCCAGCAGCCCGAAAAGGACTGGTTCGAGCGAGCAGTACTTC.

The chain has TRBV6-6 and TRBJ1-1; D gene unclear. CDR1 is MNHNY and CDR2 is SVGAGI in the germline V gene (reference sequence). The CDR3 runs 13 residues. V lost 9 bases to trimming and J lost 4 bases, with 15 bases between them. The CDR3 protein is CASSSLEGTEAFF. The CDR3 coding sequence is TGTGCCAGTAGCAGTTTGGAAGGCACTGAAGCTTTCTTT.

CDR3 region: CASSRIGGQGGETQYF. DNA for the CDR3: TGTGCCAGCAGCCGTATTGGGGGACAGGGGGGGGAGACCCAGTACTTC. The V and J genes are TRBV7-6 and TRBJ2-5, with 11 bases lining up with TRBD1. There are 16 residues in the CDR3. The ends lost 5 bases at V and 5 bases at J; junction bases unmatched: 10. The germline gives CDR1 SGHVS, CDR2 FNYEAQ.

The chain combines TRBV18 with TRBJ2-7; 11 bases line up with TRBD1. Germline assignment: CDR1 KGHSH and CDR2 LQKENI. V was pared by 5 bases and J by 6 bases, with 9 bases of the junction left unmatched. This CDR3 is built from 15 residues. The CDR3, as DNA: TGTGCCAGCTCAGAATCCGGGACAGGGGGAAGCGAGCAGTACTTC. This codes for CASSESGTGGSEQYF. The variable domain in full, with the rest retrieved from reference TRBV18 and TRBJ2-7, is NAGVMQNPRHLVRRRGQEARLRCSPMKGHSHVYWYRQLPEEGLKFMVYLQKENIIDESGMPKERFSAEFPKEGPSILRIQQVVRGDSAAYFCASSESGTGGSEQYFGPGTRLTVT.